This T cell receptor (beta chain) was found in a study of shared clonotypes between healthy human individuals (dated by TCRdb to 2019 to 2021). Study-wide context: A few men and a couple of women, aged 18 to 49 years, made up the cohort. Blood TCR repertoires of about five healthy adults were deeply sequenced to estimate repertoire size and the extent of clonotype sharing between individuals. Different laboratories and diverse techniques were used to prepare libraries and sequence TCR repertoires, to increase sequencing depth and limit assay-specific biases. Between about 0.8 and 9 billion PBMCs per donor were obtained by leukapheresis. Study-level results and caveats: Based on pairwise subsampling, the degree of clonotype sharing among donors was expected to be affected by sequencing depth. Sampling was limited to blood, and TCR repertoires in tissue likely differ from TCR repertoires in blood. The small number of donors limited the genetic and exposure-history diversity represented.

Using the deep immunoSEQ assay, TCR CDR3 regions were amplified from genomic DNA by multiplex PCR. Extracted genomic DNA from each cell subset was distributed evenly across all wells of several immunoSEQ 96-well plates, and each plate was treated as a replicate. For unsorted PBMC, 300 to 350 ng genomic DNA, equal to 30,000 or so T cell genomes, was loaded into each replicate PCR. Genomic DNA from unsorted PBMC was sequenced over ten immunoSEQ deep assay plates. The purified libraries were quantified using a Qubit 3.0 fluorometer, sized with a Bioanalyzer 2100, and then quantified again using the KAPA Library Quantification kit. A separate single-read 150-cycle Illumina NextSeq 550 flow cell was used to sequence each immunoSEQ 96-well plate. The authors' analysis ran thus. Because the immunoSEQ output included only junctional sequences and no quality scores, the filtering could not be the same as the filtering used for full-length reads. Sequences were annotated with PyIR, a Python wrapper for IgBLAST v1.9, using IMGT germline references to assign V/J genes and CDR3. Reads were filtered out if the reads had weak V/J assignments (E-value above 1e-6), no CDR3, stop codons, out-of-frame junctions, or ambiguous translated residues. A V3J clonotype was defined by an identical inferred V gene, J gene, and CDR3 amino acid sequence. Percentage overlap between repertoires was computed as shared unique clonotypes divided by the size of the smaller repertoire. RTK rarefaction, the Chao1 estimator, and Recon v2.1 estimates of unobserved clonotypes were used to assess repertoire richness. The immuneACCESS repertoire file appears here via TCRdb, limited to in-frame rearrangements. These files lack a portion of the clones; in checked studies, under half of the deficit traces to unresolved V genes, and the cause of the others is not known. V, J and clone size are taken as reported in that table, and D and trimming were inferred from the DNA itself. The sample has approximately 470,000 clones on record, approximately 78% of them singletons. The ten largest clones represent around 13% of the sample.

The donors were healthy, HIV-negative adults who had no recently reported acute infections or vaccinations. Only Caucasian adults living in Nashville, Tennessee, USA were represented among the donors. For unsorted samples, 75 million to 100 million PBMCs were counted and genomic DNA was extracted with the QIAamp DNA Blood Mini kit. Blood was obtained by leukapheresis, after which PBMCs were separated by Ficoll-Histopaque density gradient centrifugation and cryopreserved in liquid nitrogen vapor phase. Its CDR3 holds 14 amino acids, cysteine through phenylalanine. The kept DNA is CDR3 alone, 42 bases in frame from the first base. The germline V gene yields SGHTA for CDR1 and FQGNSA for CDR2. Trimming leaves V shorter by 4 bases and J shorter by 9 bases, with the junction holding 8 bases beyond the gene matches. Comments on this clone: There is no known antigen for this receptor. Base qualities are not at hand, and no much larger clone is one base apart.

Sample: PBMCs. The TCR sequence derives from a woman aged 35 to 49 in good health. Some clones in this sample may be carry-over from other donors' samples. The chain was built from TRBV7-2 and TRBJ2-1, with 8 bases matching TRBD2. The CDR3 amino acid sequence is: CASSWTSPRGEQFF. In nucleotides, the sequence is TGTGCCAGCAGCTGGACTAGCCCTAGGGGTGAGCAGTTCTTC. When the CDR3 is completed using the reference TRBV7-2 and TRBJ2-1 genes on either side, the full variable domain is GAGVSQSPSNKVTEKGKDVELRCDPISGHTALYWYRQSLGQGLEFLIYFQGNSAPDKSGLPSDRFSAERTGGSVSTLTIQRTQQEDSAVYLCASSWTSPRGEQFFGPGTRLTVL.